Listed below are T cell receptor beta chains from one sample, sequenced in a study of blood T cells in healthy people across ages. TCRdb analysed the 5' RACE reads with MiXCR anew, one entry per CDR3 protein. Of hundreds of thousands of distinct CDR3 sequences in the sample, 46% were seen once. Source material: blood. These receptors originate from a man at least 80 years old in good health. CDR3s include the opening cysteine and the closing phenylalanine or tryptophan. The order of the fields is J gene, CDR3 length, clone size, V gene, D gene, CDR3 protein, CDR3 DNA. D genes are given only for firm matches. Size values are once, few and many counts, or a class for expanded clones, and some rows have none.

J gene: TRBJ2-3
CDR3 length: 16
clone size: few
V gene: TRBV10-3
D gene: TRBD2
CDR3 protein: CAISDSVAGGTDTQYF
CDR3 DNA: TGTGCCATCAGTGATTCGGTCGCGGGAGGTACAGATACGCAGTATTTT

J gene: TRBJ1-6
CDR3 length: 14
clone size: few
V gene: TRBV12-3/TRBV12-4
D gene: TRBD1
CDR3 protein: CASSEDRGESPLHF
CDR3 DNA: TGTGCCAGCAGTGAGGACAGGGGTGAATCACCCCTCCACTTT

J gene: TRBJ2-1
CDR3 length: 19
clone size: .
V gene: TRBV28
D gene: .
CDR3 protein: CASSPTGKSTGRDYNEQFF
CDR3 DNA: TGTGCCAGCAGTCCGACAGGGAAATCGACTGGGAGGGACTACAATGAGCAGTTCTTC

J gene: TRBJ2-1
CDR3 length: 16
clone size: .
V gene: TRBV5-5
D gene: TRBD2
CDR3 protein: CASSGRTSGRANEQFF
CDR3 DNA: TGTGCCAGCAGCGGAAGGACTAGCGGGAGGGCCAATGAGCAGTTCTTC

J gene: TRBJ2-7
CDR3 length: 12
clone size: .
V gene: TRBV20-1
D gene: TRBD2
CDR3 protein: CSGTSKSYEQYF
CDR3 DNA: TGCAGTGGGACTAGCAAGTCGTACGAGCAGTACTTC

J gene: TRBJ2-5
CDR3 length: 15
clone size: .
V gene: TRBV28
D gene: .
CDR3 protein: CASTITSGVEETQYF
CDR3 DNA: TGTGCCAGCACCATTACCTCAGGAGTTGAAGAGACCCAGTACTTC

J gene: TRBJ2-3
CDR3 length: 15
clone size: .
V gene: TRBV18
D gene: .
CDR3 protein: CASSPGGGLTDTQYF
CDR3 DNA: TGTGCCAGCTCACCTGGAGGGGGCCTCACAGATACGCAGTATTTT

J gene: TRBJ2-7
CDR3 length: 11
clone size: .
V gene: TRBV2
D gene: .
CDR3 protein: CASSGANEQYF
CDR3 DNA: TGTGCCAGCAGTGGAGCAAACGAGCAGTACTTC

J gene: TRBJ2-5
CDR3 length: 15
clone size: once
V gene: TRBV11-2
D gene: .
CDR3 protein: CASSLSVGLGETQYF
CDR3 DNA: TGTGCCAGCAGTCTATCCGTGGGGCTTGGAGAGACCCAGTACTTC

J gene: TRBJ2-2
CDR3 length: 16
clone size: .
V gene: TRBV25-1
D gene: .
CDR3 protein: CASSSDSHPTPGELFF
CDR3 DNA: TGTGCCAGCAGTTCGGACTCCCACCCGACGCCCGGGGAGCTGTTTTTT

J gene: TRBJ2-2
CDR3 length: 16
clone size: .
V gene: TRBV7-2
D gene: .
CDR3 protein: CASSPRGARSTGELFF
CDR3 DNA: TGTGCCAGCAGCCCCCGTGGGGCCCGGTCCACCGGGGAGCTGTTTTTT